The 25 T cell receptor beta chains below were found in one sample sequenced in a study of blood T cells in healthy people across ages. PCR was performed a second time for roughly 7 to 12 cycles using a sample-barcoded 5' primer and a J-beta primer mix. TCRdb re-derived calls from the 5' RACE reads in MiXCR, one entry per CDR3 protein. The data contain around 1,500,000 distinct CDR3 sequences, 42% of them seen just once; the ten biggest clones take up roughly 7.9%. Input material: blood. These receptors were collected from a woman between 18 and 29 years old in good health.

The genes are TRBV20-1 and TRBJ2-3; TRBD2 might be the D (6 bases). The CDR3 has 14 amino acids. Germline V gene sequence: CDR1 DFQATT, CDR2 SNEGSKA (reference sequence). Trimming removed 3 bases from V and 1 base from J, with 11 bases in between. Here the CDR3 reads CSARGQRGTDTQYF. The CDR3 DNA reads TGCAGTGCTAGGGGCCAGCGGGGCACAGATACGCAGTATTTT.

This chain joins TRBV28 and TRBJ2-5; either TRBD1 or TRBD2 may supply D (5 bases each). The V gene's germline CDR1 is MDHEN and CDR2 SYDVKM. V lost 6 bases to trimming and J lost 6 bases, with 17 bases between them. This CDR3 is built from 14 residues. As DNA, the CDR3 is TGTGCCAGCAGCCCGTTGGGGGATTTTAAGACCCAGTACTTC. It yields the protein CASSPLGDFKTQYF. Full variable domain (remainder filled in from reference TRBV28 and TRBJ2-5): DVKVTQSSRYLVKRTGEKVFLECVQDMDHENMFWYRQDPGLGLRLIYFSYDVKMKEKGDIPEGYSVSREKKERFSLILESASTNQTSMYLCASSPLGDFKTQYFGPGTRLLVL.

V and J are TRBV6-6 and TRBJ2-5; 10 bases match TRBD2. CDR1 and CDR2 (germline): MNHNY, SVGAGI (reference sequence). The J segment lost 2 bases and the V segment lost 4 bases, leaving 4 bases of the junction unmatched. The CDR3 runs 15 residues. The CDR3 nucleotides are TGTGCCAGCAGTTCGACTAGCGGGCATCAAGAGACCCAGTACTTC. It specifies CASSSTSGHQETQYF.

The chain couples TRBV30 to TRBJ2-7; D is possibly TRBD2 (6 bases). The CDR3 runs 14 residues. Germline CDR1 reads GTSNPN; CDR2 reads SVGIG (reference sequence). The V and J ends lost 8 bases and 2 bases respectively, with 19 bases between them. The CDR3 nucleotides read TGTGCCATACCGAGACTAGGCCTACCCTACGAGCAGTACTTC. The encoded protein is CAIPRLGLPYEQYF.

This chain connects TRBV20-1 to TRBJ2-5; D is uncertain. Germline V gives CDR1 DFQATT, CDR2 SNEGSKA (reference sequence). The CDR3 is 15 residues long. V lost 1 base and J 2 bases, leaving 14 bases between the germline ends. CDR3 amino acids: CSARVFGQKQETQYF. CDR3 bases: TGCAGTGCTAGAGTTTTTGGGCAGAAACAAGAGACCCAGTACTTC.

This CDR3 reads CASSLLPTGASSYEQYF. CDR3 in DNA: TGTGCCAGCAGTTTGCTCCCGACAGGAGCCTCCTCCTACGAGCAGTACTTC. The chain links TRBV27 to TRBJ2-7; TRBD1 might be the D (6 bases). Germline V gives CDR1 MNHEY, CDR2 SMNVEV (reference sequence). The CDR3 runs 17 residues. V lost 3 bases, J lost 0 bases, and 18 bases lay in between.

The chain recombines TRBV9 with TRBJ2-7; D perhaps matches TRBD2 (5 bases). There are 14 residues in the CDR3. V was trimmed by 3 bases and J by 4 bases, leaving 14 bases between them. CDR1 is SGDLS, CDR2 YYNGEE, per germline. The CDR3 loop is CASSGPNGKYEQYF. The CDR3 bases are TGTGCCAGCAGCGGGCCCAACGGGAAATACGAGCAGTACTTC.

The V gene is TRBV7-8, the J gene TRBJ2-1, with D possibly being TRBD1 or TRBD2 (5 bases each). Germline lookup yields CDR1 SGHVS and CDR2 FQNEAQ. The V end was cut by 5 bases, the J end by 10 bases, with 24 bases between. This CDR3 contains 16 residues. In DNA form, the CDR3 reads TGTGCCAGCAGCCAAGATTTGGGGAGCCGGGGCAAAGAGCAGTTCTTC. Its translation is CASSQDLGSRGKEQFF. The full variable domain, completed using reference TRBV7-8 and TRBJ2-1, is GAGVSQSPRYKVAKRGQDVALRCDPISGHVSLFWYQQALGQGPEFLTYFQNEAQLDKSGLPSDRFFAERPEGSVSTLKIQRTQQEDSAVYLCASSQDLGSRGKEQFFGPGTRLTVL.

Turning to this clonotype: A much larger clonotype is one base distant, so this may be a read error. The chain combines TRBV6-1 with TRBJ1-2; D is uncertain. The CDR3 contains 12 residues. In germline, CDR1 is MNHNS, CDR2 SASEGT. DNA for the CDR3: TGTGCCGGCAGTCGGACCGTGTATGGCTACACCTTC. It yields the protein CAGSRTVYGYTF.

V is TRBV27 and J is TRBJ2-4; 7 bases match TRBD1. The germline gives CDR1 MNHEY, CDR2 SMNVEV (reference sequence). CDR3 length: 16 amino acids. With V trimmed by 6 bases and J by 0 bases, 8 bases remained unmatched. CDR3 region: CASSKAGTVAKNIQYF. In nucleotides, the CDR3 is TGTGCCAGCAGCAAAGCCGGGACAGTAGCCAAAAACATTCAGTACTTC.

The CDR3 sequence is CSARLGTSGRRGFSYEQYF. For the CDR3, the DNA is TGCAGTGCGAGACTCGGGACTAGCGGGAGGAGGGGTTTCTCCTACGAGCAGTACTTC. J is TRBJ2-7 and V is TRBV20-1; 15 bases are shared with TRBD2. With 6 bases clipped from V and 0 bases from J, the junction kept 15 bases outside the gene matches. Germline CDR1 is DFQATT and CDR2 is SNEGSKA (reference sequence). This CDR3 region has 19 residues.

Turning to this clonotype: The junction departs from the called germline gene at one end, perhaps through a read error. The chain couples TRBV7-8 to TRBJ2-3, with 8 bases fitting TRBD1. CDR3 length equals 17 residues. The V gene's germline CDR1 is SGHVS and CDR2 FQNEAQ. Here the CDR3 DNA reads TGTGCCAGCAGCTTAGGGGCAGGGGGCGTTTTGAGAGATACGCTGTATTTT. Amino acid sequence: CASSLGAGGVLRDTLYF.

The CDR3 spells CASSMGLLRVSNQPQHF. The DNA for the CDR3 is TGCGCCAGCAGCATGGGACTCCTGAGGGTTAGCAATCAGCCCCAGCATTTT. The chain employs TRBV5-1 and TRBJ1-5, with D possibly TRBD1 on 5 matching bases. The germline V gene has CDR1 SGHRS and CDR2 YFSETQ. The CDR3 is made up of 17 amino acids. Trimming left V 4 bases short and J 0 bases short, with 17 bases between.

A few counts support this clonotype. The chain is built from TRBV3-1 and TRBJ2-3; 7 bases are shared with TRBD2. Germline V gives CDR1 LGHDT, CDR2 YNNKEL (reference sequence). V trimming: 3 bases; J trimming: 2 bases; junction bases outside the gene matches: 8. This CDR3 contains 16 residues. The CDR3 DNA is TGTGCCAGCAGCCAGAGGAGGAGCGGGGCCACAGATACGCAGTATTTT. Protein product: CASSQRRSGATDTQYF.

This clonotype was detected only a few times. This chain joins TRBV20-1 and TRBJ2-5; 9 nucleotides agree with TRBD2. CDR3 length: 16 amino acids. Germline V gives CDR1 DFQATT, CDR2 SNEGSKA (reference sequence). Unmatched junction bases numbered 7, after V lost 0 bases and J lost 2 bases. The DNA of the CDR3 is TGCAGTGCTAGAGATCGTTGGCGGGGGGGACAAGAGACCCAGTACTTC. Its translation: CSARDRWRGGQETQYF.

The V gene is TRBV15, the J gene TRBJ2-3; 8 bases map to TRBD2. CDR3 size: 15 residues. Germline-derived CDR1 and CDR2 are LNHNV and YYDKDF (reference sequence). Germline trimming cut 4 bases from V and 6 bases from J; bases unmatched to any gene: 9. This chain's CDR3 is CATSKGWSSGDTQYF. Written as DNA, the CDR3 is TGTGCCACCAGCAAGGGCTGGTCTAGCGGGGATACGCAGTATTTT.

V usage is TRBV5-1 and J usage is TRBJ1-1; TRBD1 matches at 7 bases. Germline assignment: CDR1 SGHRS and CDR2 YFSETQ. Losses at the gene ends were 2 bases for V and 2 bases for J; bases not matched to a gene: 6. This CDR3 comprises 15 residues. CDR3 region: CASSFDAGGNTEAFF. In nucleotides, the CDR3 is TGCGCCAGCAGCTTCGATGCAGGGGGAAACACTGAAGCTTTCTTT.

This sequence joins TRBV9 and TRBJ2-5; 14 bases agree with TRBD2. The CDR3 extends over 17 amino acids. Unmatched junction bases numbered 15, after V lost 3 bases and J lost 11 bases. The germline CDR1 and CDR2 sequences are SGDLS and YYNGEE. CDR3 DNA: TGTGCCAGCAGCGCCCGGACTAGCGGGGGGTTAGGAAATGAGCAGTACTTC. It encodes CASSARTSGGLGNEQYF.

Concerning this clonotype: The junction differs from germline at one of its ends, possibly a read error. This chain links TRBV12-3 or TRBV12-4 with TRBJ2-7, with unresolved D. This CDR3 spans 15 amino acids. The DNA of the CDR3 is TGTGCCAACAGTTCCGACCGAAAAACAAACTACGAGCAGTACTTC. Translated, it gives CANSSDRKTNYEQYF.

The chain is built from TRBV21-1 and TRBJ2-6; TRBD1, the table's D call, was not compared with the DNA. TRBV21-1 counts as a pseudogene. The CDR3 runs 24 residues. The CDR3 sequence: CASSKKGRYRKRGTGSSGANVLTF. Here the CDR3 DNA reads TGTGCCAGCAGCAAAAAAGGGAGGTATCGGAAAAGAGGGACAGGGAGCTCTGGGGCCAACGTCCTGACTTTC.

This clonotype turned up a few times. The gene calls are TRBV20-1 and TRBJ2-2; the D gene is possibly TRBD1 (5 bases). The germline V and J ends were trimmed by 3 bases and 1 base, with 12 bases remaining between them. There are 15 residues in the CDR3. Germline V gene data show CDR1 as DFQATT and CDR2 as SNEGSKA (reference sequence). The CDR3 reads CSASFQGQNTGELFF. DNA for the CDR3: TGCAGTGCTAGTTTCCAGGGCCAGAACACCGGGGAGCTGTTTTTT.

The chain couples TRBV7-2 to TRBJ2-5, with a weak D call TRBD2 (7 bases). The end of the DNA aligns better with TRBJ2-7, so the J call may be wrong. The length of the CDR3 is 16 residues. Germline values: CDR1 SGHTA, CDR2 FQGNSA. For the CDR3, the DNA is TGTGCCAGCAGTTTTGTGGTGGGGAGGGGGGAGTACGAGCAGTACTTC. It translates to CASSFVVGRGEYEQYF.

This clonotype was seen a handful of times. The CDR3 region has the DNA TGCAGTGCGGGTCGGACTTACAATGAGCAGTTCTTC. Translating it yields CSAGRTYNEQFF. This chain joins TRBV20-1 and TRBJ2-1; a possible D gene is TRBD2 (5 bases). CDR3 length equals 12 residues. From germline, CDR1 is DFQATT and CDR2 SNEGSKA (reference sequence). V lost 6 bases, J lost 4 bases, and 10 bases lay in between.

Here the CDR3 DNA reads TGTGCCAGTAGTATAGGATCAAGCTCCTACAATGAGCAGTTCTTC. It yields the protein CASSIGSSSYNEQFF. This rearrangement joins TRBV19 to TRBJ2-1; D call uncertain. This CDR3 region has 15 residues. The V and J ends lost 1 base and 0 bases respectively, with 7 bases between them. CDR1 and CDR2 (germline): LNHDA, SQIVND (reference sequence). The full variable domain, completed using reference TRBV19 and TRBJ2-1, is DGGITQSPKYLFRKEGQNVTLSCEQNLNHDAMYWYRQDPGQGLRLIYYSQIVNDFQKGDIAEGYSVSREKKESFPLTVTSAQKNPTAFYLCASSIGSSSYNEQFFGPGTRLTVL.

The count of this clonotype is one. This chain joins TRBV20-1 and TRBJ1-6; D might be TRBD1 (5 bases). Per germline, CDR1 DFQATT and CDR2 SNEGSKA (reference sequence). V was pared by 3 bases and J by 9 bases, with 21 bases between. This CDR3 is 16 amino acids long. The CDR3 sequence: CSARESQSGFFSPLHF. The CDR3 DNA reads TGCAGTGCTAGGGAATCACAGTCAGGGTTTTTTTCACCCCTCCACTTT.